The 4 T cell receptor beta chains below come from one sample, sequenced in a study of neurological immune-mediated disorders. TCRdb reanalysed the 5' RACE reads using MiXCR and keeps one entry per CDR3 protein. Found here are over 45,000 distinct CDR3 sequences, 3% to 4.5% of them singletons; the top ten hold about 1.9%. The source material was CD4+ T cells from blood. Receptors were obtained from a woman aged 40-49 years with multiple sclerosis.

This clonotype was found many times. J is TRBJ1-4 and V is TRBV18; D remains ambiguous. V shed 3 bases and J shed 0 bases, with 8 bases lying between them. The V gene's germline CDR1 is KGHSH and CDR2 LQKENI. CDR3 length equals 15 residues. CDR3: CASSPSPTTNEKLFF. In DNA form, the CDR3 reads TGTGCCAGCTCACCCTCTCCTACAACTAATGAAAAACTGTTTTTT.

The genes are TRBV6-1 and TRBJ1-1; tentative D call: TRBD1 (5 bases). The length of the CDR3 is 14 residues. V dropped 6 bases and J dropped 0 bases, with 11 bases sitting between them. Germline-derived CDR1 and CDR2 are MNHNS and SASEGT. The CDR3 nucleotides read TGTGCCAGCAGACAGGCCTTCATGAACACTGAAGCTTTCTTT. Protein: CASRQAFMNTEAFF.

This clonotype was seen ten or more times. The J gene is TRBJ2-2, the V gene TRBV12-3 or TRBV12-4; D not resolved. Deletions cut 6 bases from V and 7 bases from J, with 12 bases between. This CDR3 contains 13 residues. The DNA for the CDR3 is TGTGCCAGCAGAATCAGGCTTATCGGGGAGCTGTTTTTT. It yields the protein CASRIRLIGELFF.

This clonotype was counted many times. The chain's CDR3 is CSVSGNTEAFF. The CDR3 DNA reads as TGCAGCGTCTCAGGGAACACTGAAGCTTTCTTT. The chain joins TRBV29-1 to TRBJ1-1; D gene ambiguous. Per germline, CDR1 SQVTM and CDR2 ANQGSEA. The CDR3 totals 11 residues. Trimming stripped 6 bases from V and 1 base from J, with 6 bases between.